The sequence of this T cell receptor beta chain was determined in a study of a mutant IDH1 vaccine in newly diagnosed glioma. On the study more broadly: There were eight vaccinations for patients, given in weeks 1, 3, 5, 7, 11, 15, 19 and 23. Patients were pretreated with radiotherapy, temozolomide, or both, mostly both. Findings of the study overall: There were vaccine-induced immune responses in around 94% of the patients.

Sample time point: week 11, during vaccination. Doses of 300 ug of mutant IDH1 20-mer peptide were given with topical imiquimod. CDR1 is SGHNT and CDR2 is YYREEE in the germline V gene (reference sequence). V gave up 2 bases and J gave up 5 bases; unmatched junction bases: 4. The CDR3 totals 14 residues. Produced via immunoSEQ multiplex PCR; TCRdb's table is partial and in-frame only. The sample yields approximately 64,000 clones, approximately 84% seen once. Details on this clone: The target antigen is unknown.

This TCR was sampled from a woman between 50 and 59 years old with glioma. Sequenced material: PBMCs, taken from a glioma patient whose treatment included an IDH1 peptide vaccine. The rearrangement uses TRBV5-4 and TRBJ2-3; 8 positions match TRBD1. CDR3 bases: TGTGCCAGCAGCTTCGGACAGGGCATAGATACGCAGTATTTT. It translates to CASSFGQGIDTQYF.